This entry lists 30 T cell receptor beta chains sequenced from one sample in a study of patients and donors after allogeneic stem cell transplantation. TCRdb ran MiXCR on the RT-PCR reads and lists one entry per CDR3 protein. The sample lists approximately 200,000 distinct CDR3 sequences, around two fifths occurring once. Source material: blood, either unsorted or a sorted T cell fraction (not recorded which). The receptor source for this set is a human donor who was either an allogeneic HSCT recipient or a stem cell or donor lymphocyte infusion donor (not recorded which). It is not recorded whose cells these are; they may come from a transplant donor.

The V and J genes are TRBV12-3 or TRBV12-4 and TRBJ1-2; 7 nucleotides align to TRBD1. Trimming took 2 bases from V and 4 from J; bases not matched to a gene: 7. CDR3 length: 15 amino acids. CDR3 nucleotide sequence: TGTGCCAGCAGTTTAATGACAGGGAATGCCTATGGCTACACCTTC. This sequence encodes CASSLMTGNAYGYTF.

CDR3 nucleotide sequence: TGCGCCAGCAGCCAAGAGGGGGGCCCGAGAGGCTATGGCTACACCTTC. Residues: CASSQEGGPRGYGYTF. The gene calls are TRBV4-1 and TRBJ1-2; D perhaps matches TRBD1 (6 bases). The CDR3 length is 16 residues. Germline V gene data show CDR1 as MGHRA and CDR2 as YSYEKL. V was pared by 0 bases and J by 4 bases, with 15 bases between.

The gene calls are TRBV9 and TRBJ1-6; D call uncertain. Germline CDR1 is SGDLS and CDR2 is YYNGEE. The CDR3 extends over 12 amino acids. V lost 4 bases, J lost 8 bases, and 7 bases lay in between. The CDR3 reads CASSIGDSPLHF. Written as DNA, the CDR3 is TGTGCCAGCAGCATTGGGGATTCACCCCTCCACTTT.

This clonotype has at least ten counts. This chain uses TRBV15 with TRBJ2-1; D is possibly TRBD1 (6 bases). CDR1 is LNHNV, CDR2 YYDKDF, per germline (reference sequence). CDR3 length: 16 amino acids. Deletions cut 0 bases from V and 2 bases from J, with 11 bases between. The CDR3 nucleotides are TGTGCCACCAGCAGAGATTCAGGGACACCCTACAATGAGCAGTTCTTC. Translating gives CATSRDSGTPYNEQFF. The whole variable domain, filled in from reference TRBV15 and TRBJ2-1, reads DAMVIQNPRYQVTQFGKPVTLSCSQTLNHNVMYWYQQKSSQAPKLLFHYYDKDFNNEADTPDNFQSRRPNTSFCFLDIRSPGLGDTAMYLCATSRDSGTPYNEQFFGPGTRLTVL.

The chain links TRBV7-2 to TRBJ1-1; D unresolved. CDR1 is SGHTA, CDR2 FQGNSA, per germline. This CDR3 comprises 11 residues. Trimming removed 4 bases from V and 4 bases from J, with 4 bases in between. CDR3 protein: CASSSFTEAFF. CDR3 in DNA: TGTGCCAGCAGCTCGTTCACTGAAGCTTTCTTT.

The chain carries TRBV5-1 and TRBJ1-1, with D hard to call. The CDR3 contains 13 residues. Germline CDR1 SGHRS, CDR2 YFSETQ. The V gene lost 0 bases and the J gene lost 7 bases, with 10 bases spanning the gap. The CDR3, as DNA: TGCGCCAGCAGCTTGGCCTGGAACGGTGAAGCTTTCTTT. It translates to CASSLAWNGEAFF.

This clonotype was counted between two and nine times. The V and J genes are TRBV7-2 and TRBJ2-2; D might be TRBD1 (6 bases). This CDR3 comprises 13 residues. Trimming cost V 6 bases and J 6 bases, with 11 bases left between them. Germline V gene lookup returns CDR1 SGHTA and CDR2 FQGNSA. The CDR3 coding sequence is TGTGCCAGCAGTATACAGGGCCCCGGGGAGCTGTTTTTT. It yields the protein CASSIQGPGELFF. The whole variable domain, filled in from reference TRBV7-2 and TRBJ2-2, reads GAGVSQSPSNKVTEKGKDVELRCDPISGHTALYWYRQSLGQGLEFLIYFQGNSAPDKSGLPSDRFSAERTGGSVSTLTIQRTQQEDSAVYLCASSIQGPGELFFGEGSRLTVL.

This clonotype was observed a handful of times. This chain links TRBV20-1 with TRBJ1-2; D gene ambiguous. V dropped 7 bases and J dropped 3 bases, with 3 bases sitting between them. The germline gives CDR1 DFQATT, CDR2 SNEGSKA (reference sequence). CDR3 length: 9 amino acids. The CDR3 bases are TGCAGTGGAGACTATGGCTACACCTTC. This translates into CSGDYGYTF.

The V gene is TRBV12-3 or TRBV12-4, the J gene TRBJ2-1; D perhaps matches TRBD1 (5 bases). This CDR3 spans 15 amino acids. Trimming cost V 6 bases and J 4 bases, with 16 bases left between them. The CDR3 loop reads CASSSDRPSYNEQFF. The CDR3, as DNA: TGTGCCAGCAGCTCCGACAGACCTTCGTACAATGAGCAGTTCTTC.

The sample holds a few counts of this clonotype. The V gene is TRBV5-1, the J gene TRBJ1-6; D uncertain. Germline V gene sequence: CDR1 SGHRS, CDR2 YFSETQ. The V end lost 4 bases, the J end lost 0 bases, and 11 bases lay between the germline ends. The CDR3 runs 16 residues. The CDR3 coding sequence is TGCGCCAGCAGCATCCGACCTAGCTCCTATAATTCACCCCTCCACTTT. This encodes CASSIRPSSYNSPLHF.

V is TRBV12-3 or TRBV12-4 and J is TRBJ1-2; 7 nucleotides agree with TRBD1. The CDR3 length is 13 residues. With 5 bases clipped from V and 7 bases from J, the junction kept 7 bases outside the gene matches. The CDR3 nucleotides read TGTGCCAGCAGTCTAGGGGGCGCATTTGGCTACACCTTC. Protein: CASSLGGAFGYTF.

V usage is TRBV14 and J usage is TRBJ2-3; D gene ambiguous. This CDR3 is 14 amino acids long. From germline, CDR1 is SGHDN and CDR2 FVKESK. V was cut by 6 bases and J by 7 bases, with 17 bases left in between. CDR3 sequence: CASSDTLTPHTQYF. The DNA for the CDR3 is TGTGCCAGCAGTGATACGTTGACCCCCCATACGCAGTATTTT.

DNA for the CDR3: TGTGCCAGCAGCTTCCCCATCGGAGTTAGGAACACTGAAGCTTTCTTT. This translates into CASSFPIGVRNTEAFF. V gene TRBV5-8 combines with J gene TRBJ1-1; no definite D call. The CDR3 has 16 amino acids. CDR1 is SGHTS, CDR2 YDEGEE, per germline. The V gene lost 2 bases and the J gene lost 1 base, with 15 bases spanning the gap. Full variable domain (missing parts from reference TRBV5-8 and TRBJ1-1): EAGVTQSPTHLIKTRGQQATLRCSPISGHTSVYWYQQALGLGLQFLLWYDEGEERNRGNFPPRFSGRQFPNYSSELNVNALELEDSALYLCASSFPIGVRNTEAFFGQGTRLTVV.

The CDR3 sequence: CASSLEYTRDEKLFF. CDR3 coding DNA: TGTGCCAGCAGTTTAGAGTACACACGGGATGAAAAACTGTTTTTT. The chain employs TRBV27 and TRBJ1-4; D call uncertain. The CDR3 loop spans 15 amino acids. V was trimmed by 2 bases and J by 6 bases, leaving 13 bases between them. Germline CDR1 MNHEY, CDR2 SMNVEV (reference sequence). The whole variable domain, remainder taken from reference TRBV27 and TRBJ1-4, is EAQVTQNPRYLITVTGKKLTVTCSQNMNHEYMSWYRQDPGLGLRQIYYSMNVEVTDKGDVPEGYKVSRKEKRNFPLILESPSPNQTSLYFCASSLEYTRDEKLFFGSGTQLSVL.

V usage is TRBV12-3 or TRBV12-4 and J usage is TRBJ1-2; D uncertain. This CDR3 is 16 amino acids long. Trimming shortened V by 2 bases and J by 2 bases, and 15 bases separated the two germline ends. The CDR3 bases are TGTGCCAGCAGTTTAAGTCGGCTGTGGAAAAACTATGGCTACACCTTC. Amino acid sequence: CASSLSRLWKNYGYTF.

This clonotype was counted only a few times. The CDR3 reads CASSLGRAGRGYTF. Written as DNA, the CDR3 is TGTGCCAGCAGTTTGGGGAGGGCAGGTAGAGGCTACACCTTC. The chain recombines TRBV28 with TRBJ1-2; no clear D gene. The CDR3 consists of 14 residues. CDR1 and CDR2 (germline): MDHEN, SYDVKM. V gave up 3 bases and J gave up 8 bases, with 16 bases separating them.

The chain recombines TRBV24-1 with TRBJ2-3; 9 bases fit TRBD2. Looked up from germline, CDR1 is KGHDR and CDR2 is SFDVKD. V lost 12 bases and J lost 3; bases outside the gene matches: 12. The CDR3 totals 15 residues. CDR3 residues: CAPRRSSGTTDTQYF. Written as DNA, the CDR3 is TGTGCCCCCCGTAGGTCTAGCGGGACAACAGATACGCAGTATTTT.

Only a few counts were recorded for this clonotype. V is TRBV7-9 and J is TRBJ2-7, with 7 bases aligning to TRBD2. Germline CDR1 and CDR2: SEHNR and FQNEAQ (reference sequence). This CDR3 has 13 residues. V trimming: 3 bases; J trimming: 6 bases; junction bases outside the gene matches: 5. CDR3 region: CASSLSGVGEQYF. CDR3 nucleotide sequence: TGTGCCAGCAGCTTGAGCGGGGTAGGCGAGCAGTACTTC.

CDR3 sequence: CASSSHGTANTQPQHF. The CDR3 coding sequence is TGTGCCAGCAGCTCGCATGGGACAGCCAACACCCAGCCCCAGCATTTT. The rearrangement joins TRBV7-2 to TRBJ1-5; the match to TRBD1 covers 7 bases. V lost 4 bases to trimming and J lost 7 bases; unmatched junction nucleotides: 13. Germline assignment: CDR1 SGHTA and CDR2 FQGNSA. This CDR3 has 16 amino acids.

The genes are TRBV6-2 or TRBV6-3 and TRBJ1-5; D is uncertain. V lost 6 bases to trimming and J lost 4 bases, with 10 bases between them. CDR3 size: 13 residues. Germline V gene lookup returns CDR1 MNHEY and CDR2 SVGEGT. The CDR3 sequence is CASRGRENQPQHF. CDR3 nucleotide sequence: TGTGCCAGCAGGGGCCGTGAAAATCAGCCCCAGCATTTT.

J is TRBJ2-1 and V is TRBV27; D is possibly TRBD1 (5 bases). The CDR3 extends over 14 amino acids. V lost 2 bases, J lost 4 bases, and 9 bases lay in between. The germline CDR1 and CDR2 sequences are MNHEY and SMNVEV (reference sequence). As DNA, the CDR3 is TGTGCCAGCAGTTTAGGGGCAGGATACAATGAGCAGTTCTTC. Translating it yields CASSLGAGYNEQFF.

Ten or more counts support this clonotype. The rearrangement uses TRBV10-3 and TRBJ1-2, with TRBD1 matching 7 bases. Germline V gene data show CDR1 as ENHRY and CDR2 as SYGVKD. The CDR3 consists of 16 residues. With 3 bases clipped from V and 7 bases from J, the junction kept 14 bases outside the gene matches. The CDR3 is CAISDPSGDRRLGYTF. The CDR3 DNA follows: TGTGCCATCAGTGACCCCTCCGGGGACAGAAGGCTTGGCTACACCTTC.

This rearrangement joins TRBV4-2 to TRBJ2-5, with TRBD2 matching 8 bases. V dropped 1 base and J dropped 6; count of bases not matched to a gene: 7. The CDR3 is 15 residues long. In germline, CDR1 is LGHNA, CDR2 YNFKEQ. The CDR3, as DNA: TGTGCCAGCAGCCAAGCGAACGGACTAGCTAAGACCCAGTACTTC. Its translation: CASSQANGLAKTQYF.

This clonotype was observed a few times. The chain recombines TRBV27 with TRBJ2-7, with 8 bases fitting TRBD2. The CDR3 consists of 13 residues. With 8 bases clipped from V and 4 bases from J, the junction kept 7 bases outside the gene matches. Germline V lookup: CDR1 MNHEY, CDR2 SMNVEV (reference sequence). As DNA, the CDR3 is TGTGCCAGCGGCGGGGGGTCCGAGTACGAGCAGTACTTC. Translated: CASGGGSEYEQYF.

V and J are TRBV12-3 or TRBV12-4 and TRBJ1-4; the D gene is possibly TRBD1 (5 bases). The CDR3 covers 14 residues. V lost 8 bases, J lost 8 bases, and 18 bases lay in between. The CDR3 spells CASRGGFAGEKLFF. CDR3 in DNA: TGTGCCAGCCGGGGGGGGTTCGCAGGGGAAAAACTGTTTTTT.

The rearrangement links TRBV7-8 to TRBJ2-5; D is possibly TRBD1 or TRBD2 (5 bases each). CDR1 is SGHVS, CDR2 FQNEAQ, per germline. The CDR3 length is 16 residues. The V end was cut by 3 bases, the J end by 5 bases, with 19 bases between. CDR3 in amino acids: CASSLDTGPRRETQYF. The CDR3 DNA reads as TGTGCCAGCAGCTTGGACACTGGGCCGCGGAGGGAGACCCAGTACTTC.

CDR3 sequence: CAWSPRPSRNIQYF. Here the CDR3 DNA reads TGTGCCTGGAGTCCCCGGCCTAGCAGGAACATTCAGTACTTC. This chain uses TRBV30 with TRBJ2-4; weak D call: TRBD2 (5 bases). Germline V gene data show CDR1 as GTSNPN and CDR2 as SVGIG (reference sequence). CDR3 length: 14 amino acids. V was trimmed by 2 bases and J by 7 bases, leaving 15 bases between them.

This clonotype was observed a few times. The chain has TRBV24-1 and TRBJ1-2; 7 bases agree with TRBD1. Germline CDR1 reads KGHDR; CDR2 reads SFDVKD. This CDR3 has 14 amino acids. The V gene end was trimmed by 3 bases and the J gene end by 4 bases; junction bases not matched to a gene: 4. CDR3 sequence (DNA): TGTGCCACCAGTGATGCGGGGACAGCCTATGGCTACACCTTC. This codes for CATSDAGTAYGYTF.

J is TRBJ1-2 and V is TRBV12-3 or TRBV12-4; 8 nucleotides line up with TRBD1. Trimming took 9 bases from V and 5 from J; bases not matched to a gene: 11. The CDR3 is 14 residues long. As DNA, the CDR3 is TGTGCCAGTCGAGCGGGGGACAGGCTATATGGCTACACCTTC. Translated: CASRAGDRLYGYTF.

This clonotype appeared a few times. The CDR3 region has the DNA TGCAGCGTTGGGGAGGGGGACAGGCCCCTAACTAACTATGGCTACACCTTC. It encodes CSVGEGDRPLTNYGYTF. The chain couples TRBV29-1 to TRBJ1-2; TRBD1 agrees at 8 bases. The CDR3 has 17 amino acids. Looked up from germline, CDR1 is SQVTM and CDR2 is ANQGSEA. Losses at the gene ends were 4 bases for V and 0 bases for J; bases not matched to a gene: 13.